These 30 T cell receptor beta chains were sequenced from one sample in a study of T cells of healthy individuals. TCRdb re-called the 5' RACE reads with MiXCR, one entry per CDR3 protein. The sample lists more than 85,000 distinct CDR3 sequences; around 17% were seen once. The receptor source for this set is a human donor in good health.

This clonotype was seen a single time. This chain links TRBV28 with TRBJ2-5; a weak D match, TRBD2 (6 bases). The CDR3 consists of 13 residues. The V gene's germline CDR1 is MDHEN and CDR2 SYDVKM. Trimming shortened V by 5 bases and J by 4 bases, and 11 bases separated the two germline ends. The CDR3 DNA reads TGTGCCAGCAGTCGCGGGACTGGAGAGACCCAGTACTTC. It yields the protein CASSRGTGETQYF.

This clonotype was counted ten times or more. The gene calls are TRBV12-3 or TRBV12-4 and TRBJ2-7; TRBD1 agrees at 10 bases. This CDR3 has 15 amino acids. The trim removed 5 bases at V and 3 bases at J, leaving 7 bases unmatched. DNA of the CDR3: TGTGCCAGCAGTCAACCGGGACAGGGGTTCTACGAGCAGTACTTC. Its protein product is CASSQPGQGFYEQYF.

The chain uses TRBV24-1 and TRBJ2-5; maybe TRBD2 (5 bases). Germline V gene lookup returns CDR1 KGHDR and CDR2 SFDVKD. The CDR3 sequence is 13 residues long. V lost 5 bases to trimming and J lost 0 bases, with 6 bases between them. CDR3 sequence (DNA): TGTGCCACCAGTGGGGAGTACCAAGAGACCCAGTACTTC. Its protein is CATSGEYQETQYF.

The chain employs TRBV29-1 and TRBJ1-5; tentative D call: TRBD1 (5 bases). This CDR3 is built from 13 residues. V was clipped by 7 bases and J by 8 bases, with 18 bases between them. CDR1 is SQVTM, CDR2 ANQGSEA, per germline. CDR3 loop: CSALARVGEPQHF. CDR3 coding DNA: TGCAGCGCCCTAGCGCGCGTAGGGGAGCCCCAGCATTTT.

This clonotype has ten or more counts. The rearrangement uses TRBV29-1 and TRBJ2-7; TRBD2 aligns across 9 bases. Germline V lookup: CDR1 SQVTM, CDR2 ANQGSEA. The CDR3 is 14 residues long. V shed 2 bases, J shed 0 bases, and the junction held 2 bases outside the gene matches. The CDR3: CSVETSGYSYEQYF. The DNA of the CDR3 is TGCAGCGTTGAAACTAGCGGGTACTCCTACGAGCAGTACTTC.

The J gene is TRBJ1-6, the V gene TRBV6-1; no clear D. Per germline, CDR1 MNHNS and CDR2 SASEGT. The length of the CDR3 is 15 residues. V was shortened by 1 base and J by 9 bases, with 13 bases between the two germline ends. CDR3 DNA sequence: TGTGCCAGCAGTGAAGACGGGAATAGGAGTTCACCCCTCCACTTT. Translating it yields CASSEDGNRSSPLHF.

This clonotype was counted ten times or more. This rearrangement joins TRBV20-1 to TRBJ2-7; perhaps TRBD1 as D (5 bases). Germline CDR1 and CDR2: DFQATT and SNEGSKA (reference sequence). Trimming cost V 5 bases and J 2 bases, with 13 bases left between them. The CDR3 has 13 amino acids. CDR3: CSASLPGTYEQYF. In DNA, the CDR3 is TGCAGTGCTTCTCTGCCAGGGACCTACGAGCAGTACTTC.

This clonotype was counted at least ten times. This chain uses TRBV20-1 with TRBJ1-5; 8 nucleotides align to TRBD1. This CDR3 comprises 13 residues. CDR1 and CDR2 (germline): DFQATT, SNEGSKA (reference sequence). Losses at the gene ends were 5 bases for V and 6 bases for J; bases not matched to a gene: 6. Here the CDR3 DNA reads TGCAGTGCTTGGGACAGGCCACCTCAGCCCCAGCATTTT. Protein: CSAWDRPPQPQHF.

This clonotype was counted once. Just one base apart from a much larger clone, this may be a read error. The chain couples TRBV5-1 to TRBJ2-7, with 10 nucleotides matching TRBD1. Germline V gene lookup returns CDR1 SGHRS and CDR2 YFSETQ. The length of the CDR3 is 15 residues. V shed 3 bases, J shed 5 bases, and the junction held 8 bases outside the gene matches. The CDR3 DNA sequence: TGCGCCAGCAGCTCCCGGACAGGGGGATTCGACGAGCAGTACTTC. This codes for CASSSRTGGFDEQYF.

The rearrangement links TRBV6-2 or TRBV6-3 to TRBJ2-1, with D tentatively TRBD1 (5 bases). This CDR3 region has 15 residues. The ends were cut back, 7 bases at V and 6 bases at J, with 19 bases in the middle. Looked up from germline, CDR1 is MNHEY and CDR2 is SVGEGT. Here the CDR3 DNA reads TGTGCCAGCACCCCCCGTAGGGGCCCAAGCAATGAGCAGTTCTTC. This translates into CASTPRRGPSNEQFF.

This clonotype was found a few times. The rearrangement uses TRBV27 and TRBJ2-1; 9 bases align to TRBD2. Germline V gene lookup returns CDR1 MNHEY and CDR2 SMNVEV (reference sequence). CDR3 size: 17 residues. V dropped 3 bases and J dropped 8; count of bases not matched to a gene: 14. CDR3 nucleotide sequence: TGTGCCAGCAGTTTCCAATATAGCGGGAGTGGGGGCGATGAGCAGTTCTTC. It specifies CASSFQYSGSGGDEQFF.

The chain is built from TRBV4-1 and TRBJ1-6; D is perhaps TRBD1 (5 bases). CDR3 length: 15 amino acids. Germline V gene sequence: CDR1 MGHRA, CDR2 YSYEKL. V was shortened by 3 bases and J by 10 bases, with 16 bases between the two germline ends. CDR3 bases: TGCGCCAGCAGCCAGTCAGGGTTTTGGGAGTCACCCCTCCACTTT. Translated: CASSQSGFWESPLHF.

This clonotype was counted only a few times. The CDR3 is CATTAGSPEAFF. CDR3 in DNA: TGTGCCACCACCGCGGGGTCACCTGAAGCTTTCTTT. V gene TRBV19 combines with J gene TRBJ1-1; no clear D. The germline V gene has CDR1 LNHDA and CDR2 SQIVND (reference sequence). V was cut by 10 bases and J by 6 bases, with 15 bases left in between. The CDR3 extends over 12 amino acids.

In its sample, this clonotype was seen many times. The V gene is TRBV20-1, the J gene TRBJ1-2, with 10 bases lining up with TRBD1. The CDR3 runs 13 residues. Germline CDR1 reads DFQATT; CDR2 reads SNEGSKA (reference sequence). The trim removed 8 bases at V and 6 bases at J, leaving 9 bases unmatched. Here the CDR3 DNA reads TGCAGTCCAGCGGACAGGGGGTTCGATGGCTACACCTTC. It specifies CSPADRGFDGYTF.

This clonotype was counted between two and nine times. V is TRBV12-3 or TRBV12-4 and J is TRBJ1-4; unclear D gene. Between the trimmed V and J ends, which lost 7 bases and 3 bases, there was a span of 15 bases. The CDR3 runs 15 residues. The CDR3 reads CASIRTLGSNEKLFF. The CDR3, as DNA: TGTGCCAGCATTCGCACCTTGGGGTCTAATGAAAAACTGTTTTTT.

V usage is TRBV11-3 and J usage is TRBJ2-2, with TRBD2 as a possible D gene (6 bases). Trimming removed 5 bases from V and 5 bases from J, with 15 bases in between. The CDR3 consists of 15 residues. Germline V gene data show CDR1 as SGHNT and CDR2 as YENEEA. The CDR3 is CASSLHGGRTGELFF. DNA for the CDR3: TGTGCCAGCAGCCTGCACGGGGGACGGACCGGGGAGCTGTTTTTT.

The rearrangement joins TRBV12-3 or TRBV12-4 to TRBJ2-5; 9 bases fit TRBD2. J lost 5 bases, V lost 5 bases, and 6 bases had no gene match. The CDR3 extends over 14 amino acids. As DNA, the CDR3 is TGTGCCAGCAGTCACTCAGCGGGAGGCGAGACCCAGTACTTC. Protein: CASSHSAGGETQYF.

The chain uses TRBV20-1 and TRBJ2-2; 8 nucleotides agree with TRBD1. Germline-derived CDR1 and CDR2 are DFQATT and SNEGSKA (reference sequence). The length of the CDR3 is 14 residues. Trimming cost V 5 bases and J 5 bases; bases outside gene matches: 7. The CDR3 here is CSALETGVTGELFF. The CDR3 DNA follows: TGCAGTGCTCTCGAGACAGGGGTTACCGGGGAGCTGTTTTTT.

This clonotype was seen many times. This chain joins TRBV20-1 and TRBJ2-3; D may be TRBD2 (6 bases). Germline CDR1 is DFQATT and CDR2 is SNEGSKA (reference sequence). V was trimmed by 0 bases and J by 6 bases, leaving 13 bases between them. There are 14 residues in the CDR3. This CDR3 is CSARDPLRGDTQYF. The CDR3 DNA is TGCAGTGCTAGAGACCCTCTCCGGGGGGATACGCAGTATTTT.

This clonotype was recorded at least ten times. This sequence joins TRBV27 and TRBJ1-6; D ambiguous. Per the germline V gene, CDR1 is MNHEY and CDR2 is SMNVEV (reference sequence). V lost 0 bases, J lost 14 bases, and 14 bases lay in between. The CDR3 extends over 14 amino acids. The CDR3 DNA follows: TGTGCCAGCAGTTTATCGAAAGGGAAGGGAACCCTCCACTTT. Its translation: CASSLSKGKGTLHF.

In its sample, this clonotype was seen a few times. This chain links TRBV7-2 with TRBJ2-3, with 10 positions matching TRBD2. The germline CDR1 and CDR2 sequences are SGHTA and FQGNSA. The CDR3 is 19 residues long. Unmatched junction bases numbered 11, after V lost 2 bases and J lost 0 bases. CDR3 region: CASSLYSRAGGASTDTQYF. The CDR3 DNA follows: TGTGCCAGCAGCTTATATTCCCGAGCGGGGGGGGCTAGCACAGATACGCAGTATTTT.

The chain combines TRBV12-3 or TRBV12-4 with TRBJ1-1; D may be TRBD1 (6 bases). Deletions cut 5 bases from V and 4 bases from J, with 17 bases between. CDR3 length: 15 amino acids. This CDR3 is CASSLIGGQGTEAFF. The CDR3 DNA sequence: TGTGCCAGCAGTCTTATCGGGGGGCAGGGCACTGAAGCTTTCTTT.

The chain has TRBV30 and TRBJ2-1, with a weak D call TRBD2 (6 bases). The CDR3 sequence is 14 residues long. Per germline, CDR1 GTSNPN and CDR2 SVGIG (reference sequence). V gave up 4 bases and J gave up 0 bases, with 10 bases separating them. CDR3 nucleotide sequence: TGTGCCTGGAATGACGGGAGCTCCTACAATGAGCAGTTCTTC. Translated, it gives CAWNDGSSYNEQFF.

This clonotype was counted only a few times. The V gene is TRBV5-5, the J gene TRBJ2-3; D possibly corresponds to TRBD1 (5 bases). Trimming pared 5 bases from V and 0 bases from J, leaving 19 bases between. The CDR3 has 17 amino acids. CDR1 is SGHKS, CDR2 YYEKEE, per germline (reference sequence). The CDR3 here is CASSSLRGGSSTDTQYF. The CDR3 DNA reads TGTGCCAGCAGTTCTCTAAGGGGCGGATCTAGCACAGATACGCAGTATTTT. Together with reference TRBV5-5 and TRBJ2-3, the CDR3 gives the full variable domain: DAGVTQSPTHLIKTRGQQVTLRCSPISGHKSVSWYQQVLGQGPQFIFQYYEKEERGRGNFPDRFSARQFPNYSSELNVNALLLGDSALYLCASSSLRGGSSTDTQYFGPGTRLTVL.

V usage is TRBV11-1 and J usage is TRBJ2-1, with 14 nucleotides matching TRBD2. J gave up 15 bases and V 2 bases, and 3 bases lay outside the gene matches. Germline V gives CDR1 SGHAT, CDR2 FQDESV (reference sequence). This CDR3 region has 13 residues. In DNA, the CDR3 is TGTGCCAGCAGCTTAAGGACTAGCGGGAGGCTGTTCTTC. It translates to CASSLRTSGRLFF.

This clonotype has just a few counts. The chain employs TRBV20-1 and TRBJ2-7; tentative D call: TRBD1 (6 bases). The CDR3 runs to 17 residues. V lost 3 bases and J 6 bases, leaving 27 bases between the germline ends. Germline V lookup: CDR1 DFQATT, CDR2 SNEGSKA (reference sequence). CDR3 nucleotides: TGCAGTGCTAGGGGTCAAGGAACCGGGACAAGGGTAGCCGAGCAGTACTTC. This gives the protein CSARGQGTGTRVAEQYF.

This clonotype was observed a handful of times. The chain couples TRBV6-2 or TRBV6-3 to TRBJ1-5; TRBD1 might be the D (5 bases). The CDR3 runs 14 residues. In germline, CDR1 is MNHEY, CDR2 SVGEGT. V was pared by 5 bases and J by 5 bases, with 13 bases between. The CDR3 is CASSRDSSHQPQHF. CDR3 nucleotide sequence: TGTGCCAGCAGTCGCGACAGTTCTCATCAGCCCCAGCATTTT.

The J gene is TRBJ1-5, the V gene TRBV5-1; no reliable D call. Germline V gene sequence: CDR1 SGHRS, CDR2 YFSETQ. The ends were cut back, 0 bases at V and 7 bases at J, with 8 bases in the middle. The CDR3 is 13 residues long. The CDR3 sequence is CASSLVGDQPQHF. CDR3 in DNA: TGCGCCAGCAGCTTGGTGGGAGACCAGCCCCAGCATTTT.

The chain uses TRBV29-1 and TRBJ2-1, with 10 bases matching TRBD2. After removal of 4 bases from V and 7 bases from J, the junction contained 7 bases not matched to a gene. This CDR3 is 14 amino acids long. Germline V lookup: CDR1 SQVTM, CDR2 ANQGSEA. The CDR3 protein is CSVASGRGMNEQFF. CDR3 in DNA: TGCAGCGTTGCTAGCGGGAGAGGTATGAATGAGCAGTTCTTC.

This clonotype was counted a few times. The V and J genes are TRBV11-2 and TRBJ2-2, with 7 bases lining up with TRBD2. Germline values: CDR1 SGHAT, CDR2 FQNNGV. The CDR3 is made up of 16 amino acids. V was clipped by 5 bases and J by 1 base; unmatched bases: 7. CDR3 protein: CASSVPSGLNTGELFF. Here the CDR3 DNA reads TGTGCCAGCAGCGTCCCTAGCGGCTTGAACACCGGGGAGCTGTTTTTT.